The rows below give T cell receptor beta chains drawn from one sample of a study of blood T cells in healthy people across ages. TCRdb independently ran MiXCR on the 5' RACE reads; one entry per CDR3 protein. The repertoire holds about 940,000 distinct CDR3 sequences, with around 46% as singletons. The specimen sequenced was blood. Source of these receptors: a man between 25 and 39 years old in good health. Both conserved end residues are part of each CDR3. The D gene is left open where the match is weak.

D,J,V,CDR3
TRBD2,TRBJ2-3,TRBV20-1,CSARASGSTDTQYF
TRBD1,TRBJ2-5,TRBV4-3,CASSQRTGLYKQYF
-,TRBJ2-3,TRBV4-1,CASSQDLVGDTDTQYF
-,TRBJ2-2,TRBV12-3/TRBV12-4,CASSLRLAGTGELFF
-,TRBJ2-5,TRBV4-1,CASSQVGMVETQYF
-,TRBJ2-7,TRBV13,CASSLYGAEQYF
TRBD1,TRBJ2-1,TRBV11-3,CASSLVVVGTGRDNEQFF
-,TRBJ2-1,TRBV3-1,CASSLSSCNEQFF
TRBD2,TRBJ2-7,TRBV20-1,CSARDPQTSGAAYEQYF
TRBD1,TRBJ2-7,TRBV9,CASSPRDRWSYNEQYF
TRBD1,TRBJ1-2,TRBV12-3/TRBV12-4,CASRPAAGGYGYTF
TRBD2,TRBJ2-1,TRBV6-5,CASKASGGQFF
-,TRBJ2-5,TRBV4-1,CASSQEERNQETQYF
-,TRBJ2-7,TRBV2,CAISGYYEQYF
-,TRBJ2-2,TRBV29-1,CSVKFTGELFF
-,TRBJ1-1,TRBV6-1,CASSPPSWGRGLRNTEAFF
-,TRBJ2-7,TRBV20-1,CSARGDISYEQYF
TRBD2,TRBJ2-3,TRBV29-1,CSVKTSGGDTQYF
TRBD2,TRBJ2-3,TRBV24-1,CATGGVGITDTQYF
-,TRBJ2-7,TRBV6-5,CASSYSSDRPHEQYF
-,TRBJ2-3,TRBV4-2,CASSQGRETDTQYF
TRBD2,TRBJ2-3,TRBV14,CASSQFTSGRLDTQYF
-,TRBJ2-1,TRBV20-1,CSARGGSGASSYNEQFF
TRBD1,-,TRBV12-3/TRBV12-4,CASSWTGARETQYF
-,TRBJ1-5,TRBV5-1,CASSPWFPRSQPQHF